This T cell receptor (beta chain) was obtained from a study of CD8 T cells in Susac syndrome. General observations from the study: The CD4+ T cell repertoires from Susac syndrome exhibited no clonal expansion.

Sequencing targeted TCR beta in T cells from blood (CD8+ and CD4+). In the case of this clonotype: No antigen is known for it.

When the RNA was reverse transcribed, random hexamers were used with an input of 0.5 to 1 ug. TCRdb recomputed calls from the immunoSEQ multiplex PCR reads with MiXCR, one row per CDR3 protein. This table has approximately 150,000 distinct CDR3 sequences, about 94% appearing once. V gave up 0 bases and J gave up 8 bases, with 13 bases separating them. This CDR3 has 15 amino acids. Germline-derived CDR1 and CDR2 are LGHNA and YNFKEQ. The sequenced material came from CD4+ T cells from PBMCs. The origin of this receptor is a human donor with Susac syndrome. V and J are TRBV4-2 and TRBJ1-4; D not certain. The CDR3 region has the DNA TGTGCCAGCAGCCAAGATTGGACTCGTAGGGAAAAACTGTTTTTT. Translated, it gives CASSQDWTRREKLFF.